Sequencing of this T cell receptor (beta chain) was carried out in a study of molecular identifiers for immune sequencing clone quantification. Study conclusions and caveats: Spiked Jurkat TCR RNA equivalent to one cell was reportedly detectable in one million naive cells. Clones above 20 RNA copies held over 99% of effector molecules, under 1% in naive cells.

Only a few counts were recorded for this clonotype. Its antigen is unknown. The CDR3 covers 14 residues. The ends were cut back, 1 base at V and 3 bases at J, with 10 bases in the middle. Germline V gene sequence: CDR1 LNHDA, CDR2 SQIVND (reference sequence). TCRdb passed the PCR reads through MiXCR, listing each CDR3 protein once. The data contain under 800,000 distinct CDR3 sequences, over 25% of them singletons. The chain is built from TRBV19 and TRBJ2-7; TRBD2 is a possible D gene (5 bases). Sequences were obtained from naive CD8+ T cells from blood, with Jurkat cell RNA spiked in. Subset in this sample: FACS-sorted CD8+CD4-CCR7+CD45RA+ naive T cells. The clonotype comes from a human donor in good health. Some libraries in this study had Jurkat cell RNA spiked in. Here the CDR3 DNA reads TGTGCCAGTAGTATAGCACCTAGCAGCTACGAGCAGTACTTC. It yields the protein CASSIAPSSYEQYF.